This record concerns one T cell receptor beta chain sequence. The antigen remains undetermined. Assay used: immunoSEQ multiplex PCR; TCRdb lists only in-frame clones, some missing. This sample carries 95,000 to 100,000 clones, 90% of them seen once, and the ten largest clones take 1.3%. The germline V gene has CDR1 MDHEN and CDR2 SYDVKM. V lost 7 bases to trimming and J lost 6 bases; unmatched junction nucleotides: 11. The CDR3 consists of 15 residues. The sample is drawn from a study of T cell responses to AZD1222 COVID-19 vaccine. Study-wide findings and caveats: Compared with day 0, the breadth and depth of the Spike-specific TCR repertoire rose significantly after two doses of AZD1222. Most donors were white British and more were female, and clonal diversity was possibly underestimated. Repertoire collection took place solely once the T cell response had peaked. Dominant CD4 TCR responses targeted spike regions 160-218 and 743-854.

This specimen was peripheral blood, taken on day 0 of AZD1222 vaccination. The chain has TRBV28 and TRBJ1-4; 7 bases fit TRBD1. The TCR was taken from an adult in good health. The CDR3: CASTVGQAGDEKLFF. The CDR3 nucleotides read TGTGCCAGCACCGTCGGACAGGCTGGGGATGAAAAACTGTTTTTT.